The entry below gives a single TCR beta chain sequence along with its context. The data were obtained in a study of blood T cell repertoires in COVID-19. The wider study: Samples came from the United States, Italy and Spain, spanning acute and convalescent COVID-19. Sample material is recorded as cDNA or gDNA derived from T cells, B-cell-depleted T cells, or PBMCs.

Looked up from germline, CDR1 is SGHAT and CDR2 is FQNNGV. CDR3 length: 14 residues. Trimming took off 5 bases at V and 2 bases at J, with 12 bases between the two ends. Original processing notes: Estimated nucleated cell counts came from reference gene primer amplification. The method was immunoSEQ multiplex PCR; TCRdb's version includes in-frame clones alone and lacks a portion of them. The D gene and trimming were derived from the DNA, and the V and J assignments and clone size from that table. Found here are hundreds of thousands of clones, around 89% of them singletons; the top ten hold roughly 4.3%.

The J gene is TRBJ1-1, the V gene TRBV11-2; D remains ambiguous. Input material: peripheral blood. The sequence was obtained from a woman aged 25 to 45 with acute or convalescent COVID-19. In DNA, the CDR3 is TGTGCCAGCAGCCCTCTGCGCGGAAACACTGAAGCTTTCTTT. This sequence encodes CASSPLRGNTEAFF.